Reported below is one TCR beta chain. The antigen remains unidentified. The data stem from a study of T cell responses to AZD1222 COVID-19 vaccine. Study-level background: Second-dose schedules of about 4 or about 12 weeks were combined.

Study outcomes and limitations: Spike-specific TCR depth and breadth grew after two AZD1222 doses. Of spike-specific TCRs, nearly half reportedly target regions left unmutated in variants. Females outnumbered males among donors, who were mostly white British; clonal diversity was possibly underestimated.

Profiled with immunoSEQ multiplex PCR; TCRdb holds only in-frame clones, not every one. In the table there are approximately 180,000 clones, around 90% of which are singletons. The clonotype was recovered from an adult in good health. The specimen comprised peripheral blood, sampled on day 0 of AZD1222 vaccination.

CDR3 in amino acids: CASSPEGGLSPLHF. The CDR3 DNA reads TGTGCCAGCTCACCAGAGGGGGGCCTTTCACCCCTCCACTTT. This rearrangement joins TRBV18 to TRBJ1-6; D is perhaps TRBD1 (6 bases). The CDR3 covers 14 residues. Trimming cost V 2 bases and J 9 bases, with 11 bases left between them. CDR1 and CDR2 (germline): KGHSH, LQKENI.